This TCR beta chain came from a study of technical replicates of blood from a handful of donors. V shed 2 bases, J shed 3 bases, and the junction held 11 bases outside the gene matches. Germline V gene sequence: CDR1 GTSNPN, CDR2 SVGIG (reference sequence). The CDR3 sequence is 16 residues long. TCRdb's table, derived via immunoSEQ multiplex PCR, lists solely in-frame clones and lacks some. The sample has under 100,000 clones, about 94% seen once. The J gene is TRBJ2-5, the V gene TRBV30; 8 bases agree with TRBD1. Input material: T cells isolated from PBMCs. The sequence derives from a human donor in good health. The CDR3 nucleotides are TGTGCCTGGAGTCCCTCGAGGGACAGGAGGGAAGAGACCCAGTACTTC. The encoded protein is CAWSPSRDRREETQYF.